This TCR beta chain was documented in a study of cytomegalovirus exposure and HLA in healthy donors. Primers included in the PCR were 60 Vbeta and 13 Jbeta primers. Clones were read by immunoSEQ multiplex PCR, and TCRdb kept only the in-frame ones, dropping some. The sample has just over 150,000 clones, around four fifths seen once. The CDR3 extends over 19 amino acids. Trimming pared 5 bases from V and 2 bases from J, leaving 25 bases between. Germline loops: CDR1 SEHNR, CDR2 FQNEAQ (reference sequence). Regarding this clone: Its antigen is not known.

Study-wide results and caveats: Reports state that TCR beta sequences accurately predicted most subjects' HLA-A and HLA-B alleles.

The sequence was collected from a woman in her thirties in good health and CMV-seronegative. The chain uses TRBV7-9 and TRBJ2-1; D unclear. Sequenced: PBMCs. This chain's CDR3 is CASSPGSYWASSAYNEQFF. CDR3 DNA sequence: TGTGCCAGCAGCCCCGGCTCCTATTGGGCCTCCTCCGCCTACAATGAGCAGTTCTTC.